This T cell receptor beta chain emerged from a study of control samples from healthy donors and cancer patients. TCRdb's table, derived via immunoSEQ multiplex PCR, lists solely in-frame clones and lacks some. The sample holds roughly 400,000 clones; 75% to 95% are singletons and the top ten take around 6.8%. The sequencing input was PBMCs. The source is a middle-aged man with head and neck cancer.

In nucleotides, the CDR3 is TGCGCCAGCAGCCAAGTGGTAGCTAGCGGGTGGGAGCAGTTCTTC. Translation: CASSQVVASGWEQFF. J is TRBJ2-1 and V is TRBV4-1; TRBD2 aligns across 8 bases. V lost 1 base and J lost 10; bases outside the gene matches: 9. The CDR3 sequence is 15 residues long. Germline loops: CDR1 MGHRA, CDR2 YSYEKL.